One sample yielded the 8 T cell receptor beta chains listed below, sequenced in a study of cytomegalovirus exposure and HLA in healthy donors. Measured with immunoSEQ multiplex PCR; TCRdb has only the in-frame clones, and not every one. The table has about 120,000 clones, around 85% seen once. Sequenced: PBMCs. The source of these receptors is a woman younger than 45 in good health and CMV-seronegative.

This chain uses TRBV4-1 with TRBJ1-2; the D gene is possibly TRBD1 (5 bases). The V end lost 2 bases, the J end lost 4 bases, and 11 bases lay between the germline ends. The CDR3 runs to 14 residues. CDR1 is MGHRA, CDR2 YSYEKL, per germline. The CDR3, as DNA: TGCGCCAGCAGCCAACTTACAGGCCTCTATGGCTACACCTTC. Its protein is CASSQLTGLYGYTF.

The chain employs TRBV5-1 and TRBJ2-1, with 11 bases aligning to TRBD2. This CDR3 contains 14 residues. Germline assignment: CDR1 SGHRS and CDR2 YFSETQ. J lost 9 bases, V lost 4 bases, and 6 bases had no gene match. The CDR3 DNA is TGCGCCAGCAGCCGAGCTGGGACTAGCGGTGAGCAGTTCTTC. This translates into CASSRAGTSGEQFF. The entire variable domain, with the rest obtained from reference TRBV5-1 and TRBJ2-1, is as follows: KAGVTQTPRYLIKTRGQQVTLSCSPISGHRSVSWYQQTPGQGLQFLFEYFSETQRNKGNFPGRFSGRQFSNSRSEMNVSTLELGDSALYLCASSRAGTSGEQFFGPGTRLTVL.

This clone has just one count. The chain carries TRBV19 and TRBJ2-3, with a possible D match to TRBD2 (5 bases). This CDR3 region has 15 residues. Germline CDR1 LNHDA, CDR2 SQIVND (reference sequence). Trimming removed 3 bases from V and 6 bases from J, with 16 bases in between. CDR3 nucleotides: TGTGCCAGTAGTATTACTAGTAGTGGGCGGGATACGCAGTATTTT. Amino acids: CASSITSSGRDTQYF.

V and J are TRBV7-2 and TRBJ1-1, with a weak D call TRBD1 (5 bases). Per the germline V gene, CDR1 is SGHTA and CDR2 is FQGNSA. This CDR3 is built from 17 residues. Trimming took off 5 bases at V and 7 bases at J, with 26 bases between the two ends. The CDR3 DNA reads as TGTGCCAGCAGCCGACCGCGCGCAGGAGGGACTGTACTTGAAGCTTTCTTT. It is translated as CASSRPRAGGTVLEAFF.

The chain is built from TRBV7-9 and TRBJ2-2, with 7 bases lining up with TRBD1. Germline V gene data show CDR1 as SEHNR and CDR2 as FQNEAQ (reference sequence). CDR3 length: 15 residues. The trim removed 4 bases at V and 7 bases at J, leaving 9 bases unmatched. The CDR3 DNA follows: TGTGCCAGCAGCTGGCCCGACAGGGCGGGCGGGGAGCTGTTTTTT. It specifies CASSWPDRAGGELFF.

V gene TRBV9 combines with J gene TRBJ2-2; D remains unclear. This CDR3 contains 14 residues. Germline V gene lookup returns CDR1 SGDLS and CDR2 YYNGEE. Trimming took off 3 bases at V and 8 bases at J, with 14 bases between the two ends. In DNA form, the CDR3 reads TGTGCCAGCAGCGCTCGATCAACGGGTGGGGAGCTGTTTTTT. Translating gives CASSARSTGGELFF.

This clone was seen a single time. The chain is built from TRBV11-1 and TRBJ2-2; TRBD2 agrees at 7 bases. Germline V gives CDR1 SGHAT, CDR2 FQDESV (reference sequence). V lost 3 bases and J lost 4; bases outside the gene matches: 2. The CDR3 runs to 14 residues. This chain's CDR3 is CASSFGGGTGELFF. DNA of the CDR3: TGTGCCAGCAGCTTTGGCGGGGGCACCGGGGAGCTGTTTTTT.

In the case of this clone: Other nucleotide sequences from this sample produce the same CDR3. CDR3 coding DNA: TGTGCCAGCAGTGGGACAGCGAACACTGAAGCTTTCTTT. Translated: CASSGTANTEAFF. This rearrangement joins TRBV2 to TRBJ1-1; possibly TRBD1 for D (6 bases). Germline CDR1 reads SNHLY; CDR2 reads FYNNEI. This CDR3 region has 13 residues. The V gene lost 4 bases and the J gene lost 1 base, with 7 bases spanning the gap.